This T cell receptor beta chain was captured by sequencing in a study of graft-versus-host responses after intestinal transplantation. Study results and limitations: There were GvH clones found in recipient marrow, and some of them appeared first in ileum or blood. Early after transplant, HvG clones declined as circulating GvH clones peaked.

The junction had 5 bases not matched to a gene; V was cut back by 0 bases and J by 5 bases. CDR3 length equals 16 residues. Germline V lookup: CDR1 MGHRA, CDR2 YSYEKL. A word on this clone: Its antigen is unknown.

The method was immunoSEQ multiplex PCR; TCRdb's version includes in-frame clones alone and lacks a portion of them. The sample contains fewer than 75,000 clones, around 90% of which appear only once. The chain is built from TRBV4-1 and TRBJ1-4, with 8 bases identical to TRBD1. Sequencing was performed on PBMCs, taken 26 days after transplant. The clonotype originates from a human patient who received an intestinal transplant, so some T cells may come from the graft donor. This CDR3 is CASSQERNRGNEKLFF. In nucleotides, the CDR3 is TGCGCCAGCAGCCAAGAACGGAACAGGGGGAATGAAAAACTGTTTTTT.